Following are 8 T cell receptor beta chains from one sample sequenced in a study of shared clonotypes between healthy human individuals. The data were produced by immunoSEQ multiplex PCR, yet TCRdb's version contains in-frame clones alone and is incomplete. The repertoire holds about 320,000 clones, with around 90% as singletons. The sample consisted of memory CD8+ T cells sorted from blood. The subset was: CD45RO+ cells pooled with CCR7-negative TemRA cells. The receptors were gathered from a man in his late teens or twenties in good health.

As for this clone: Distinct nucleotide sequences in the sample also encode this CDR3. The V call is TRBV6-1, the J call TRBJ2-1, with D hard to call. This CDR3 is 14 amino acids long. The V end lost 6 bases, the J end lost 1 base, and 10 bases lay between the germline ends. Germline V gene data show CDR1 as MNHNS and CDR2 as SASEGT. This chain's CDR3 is CASSELGSYNEQFF. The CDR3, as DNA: TGTGCCAGCAGCGAGCTAGGGTCCTACAATGAGCAGTTCTTC.

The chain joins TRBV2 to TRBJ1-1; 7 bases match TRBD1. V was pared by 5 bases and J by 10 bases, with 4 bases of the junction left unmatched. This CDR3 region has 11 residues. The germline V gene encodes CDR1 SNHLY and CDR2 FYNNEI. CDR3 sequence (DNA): TGTGCCAGCAGTCGGACAGGCCCAGCTTTCTTT. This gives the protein CASSRTGPAFF.

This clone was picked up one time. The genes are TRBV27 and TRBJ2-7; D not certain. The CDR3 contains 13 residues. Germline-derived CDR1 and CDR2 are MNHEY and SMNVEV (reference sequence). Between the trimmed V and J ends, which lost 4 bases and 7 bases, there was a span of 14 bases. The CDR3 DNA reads TGTGCCAGCAGTTCCAAGTCATGGCGGGAGCAGTACTTC. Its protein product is CASSSKSWREQYF.

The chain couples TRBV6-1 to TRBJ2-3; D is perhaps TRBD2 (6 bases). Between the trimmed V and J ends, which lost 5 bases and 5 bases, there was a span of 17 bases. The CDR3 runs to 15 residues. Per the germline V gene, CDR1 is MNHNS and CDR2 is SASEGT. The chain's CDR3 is CASSRTRLEVDTQYF. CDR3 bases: TGTGCCAGCAGTCGAACGAGACTAGAGGTAGATACGCAGTATTTT.

The CDR3 here is CASSLNTLYEQYF. CDR3 sequence (DNA): TGTGCCAGCAGCCTGAACACACTCTACGAGCAGTACTTC. The chain uses TRBV5-6 and TRBJ2-7; D unresolved. Trimming shortened V by 4 bases and J by 3 bases, and 11 bases separated the two germline ends. This CDR3 spans 13 amino acids. CDR1 is SGHDT, CDR2 YYEEEE, per germline.

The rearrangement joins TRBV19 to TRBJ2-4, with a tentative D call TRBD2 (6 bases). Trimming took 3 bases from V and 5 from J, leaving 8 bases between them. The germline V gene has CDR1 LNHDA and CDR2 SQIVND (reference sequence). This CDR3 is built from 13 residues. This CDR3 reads CASSIGGENIQYF. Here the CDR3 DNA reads TGTGCCAGTAGTATCGGCGGGGAAAACATTCAGTACTTC.

The CDR3 nucleotides are TGTGCCAGCAGCTTAGGCCGGACAGAGGAGAAGCAGTTCTTC. This encodes CASSLGRTEEKQFF. The rearrangement uses TRBV7-9 and TRBJ2-1, with D possibly TRBD1 on 6 matching bases. CDR3 length: 14 amino acids. The V end was cut by 1 base, the J end by 11 bases, with 15 bases between. The germline V gene has CDR1 SEHNR and CDR2 FQNEAQ (reference sequence).

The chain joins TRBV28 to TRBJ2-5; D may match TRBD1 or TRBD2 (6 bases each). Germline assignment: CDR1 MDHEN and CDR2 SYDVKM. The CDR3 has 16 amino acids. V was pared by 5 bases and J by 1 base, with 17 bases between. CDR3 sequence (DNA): TGTGCCAGCAGTGAACGGGGGCGCAGGGTCCAAGAGACCCAGTACTTC. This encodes CASSERGRRVQETQYF.